This TCR beta chain was identified in a study of shared clonotypes between healthy human individuals. The CDR3 length is 13 residues. Trimming removed 5 bases at V and 2 bases at J, with 8 bases between. Per germline, CDR1 SEHNR and CDR2 FQNEAQ (reference sequence). CD4+ cells underwent separation, giving CD45RA+ naive and CD45RA-negative memory subsets. Study processing details: ImmunoSEQ output held junction-only sequences without quality scores, so filtering differed. TCRdb keeps only in-frame clones here, not all; method: immunoSEQ multiplex PCR. The V and J calls and the clone size are those of that table, but D and trimming were determined from the DNA. The sample includes some 2,000,000 clones, 85% to 95% of them seen just once.

Sequenced material: naive CD4+ T cells sorted from blood. Subset meaning: CD45RA+ positively selected. The clonotype was recovered from a young man in good health. The chain employs TRBV7-9 and TRBJ2-3, with D unresolved. The CDR3 protein is CASSELSTDTQYF. The CDR3 DNA follows: TGTGCCAGCAGCGAGCTATCCACAGATACGCAGTATTTT.